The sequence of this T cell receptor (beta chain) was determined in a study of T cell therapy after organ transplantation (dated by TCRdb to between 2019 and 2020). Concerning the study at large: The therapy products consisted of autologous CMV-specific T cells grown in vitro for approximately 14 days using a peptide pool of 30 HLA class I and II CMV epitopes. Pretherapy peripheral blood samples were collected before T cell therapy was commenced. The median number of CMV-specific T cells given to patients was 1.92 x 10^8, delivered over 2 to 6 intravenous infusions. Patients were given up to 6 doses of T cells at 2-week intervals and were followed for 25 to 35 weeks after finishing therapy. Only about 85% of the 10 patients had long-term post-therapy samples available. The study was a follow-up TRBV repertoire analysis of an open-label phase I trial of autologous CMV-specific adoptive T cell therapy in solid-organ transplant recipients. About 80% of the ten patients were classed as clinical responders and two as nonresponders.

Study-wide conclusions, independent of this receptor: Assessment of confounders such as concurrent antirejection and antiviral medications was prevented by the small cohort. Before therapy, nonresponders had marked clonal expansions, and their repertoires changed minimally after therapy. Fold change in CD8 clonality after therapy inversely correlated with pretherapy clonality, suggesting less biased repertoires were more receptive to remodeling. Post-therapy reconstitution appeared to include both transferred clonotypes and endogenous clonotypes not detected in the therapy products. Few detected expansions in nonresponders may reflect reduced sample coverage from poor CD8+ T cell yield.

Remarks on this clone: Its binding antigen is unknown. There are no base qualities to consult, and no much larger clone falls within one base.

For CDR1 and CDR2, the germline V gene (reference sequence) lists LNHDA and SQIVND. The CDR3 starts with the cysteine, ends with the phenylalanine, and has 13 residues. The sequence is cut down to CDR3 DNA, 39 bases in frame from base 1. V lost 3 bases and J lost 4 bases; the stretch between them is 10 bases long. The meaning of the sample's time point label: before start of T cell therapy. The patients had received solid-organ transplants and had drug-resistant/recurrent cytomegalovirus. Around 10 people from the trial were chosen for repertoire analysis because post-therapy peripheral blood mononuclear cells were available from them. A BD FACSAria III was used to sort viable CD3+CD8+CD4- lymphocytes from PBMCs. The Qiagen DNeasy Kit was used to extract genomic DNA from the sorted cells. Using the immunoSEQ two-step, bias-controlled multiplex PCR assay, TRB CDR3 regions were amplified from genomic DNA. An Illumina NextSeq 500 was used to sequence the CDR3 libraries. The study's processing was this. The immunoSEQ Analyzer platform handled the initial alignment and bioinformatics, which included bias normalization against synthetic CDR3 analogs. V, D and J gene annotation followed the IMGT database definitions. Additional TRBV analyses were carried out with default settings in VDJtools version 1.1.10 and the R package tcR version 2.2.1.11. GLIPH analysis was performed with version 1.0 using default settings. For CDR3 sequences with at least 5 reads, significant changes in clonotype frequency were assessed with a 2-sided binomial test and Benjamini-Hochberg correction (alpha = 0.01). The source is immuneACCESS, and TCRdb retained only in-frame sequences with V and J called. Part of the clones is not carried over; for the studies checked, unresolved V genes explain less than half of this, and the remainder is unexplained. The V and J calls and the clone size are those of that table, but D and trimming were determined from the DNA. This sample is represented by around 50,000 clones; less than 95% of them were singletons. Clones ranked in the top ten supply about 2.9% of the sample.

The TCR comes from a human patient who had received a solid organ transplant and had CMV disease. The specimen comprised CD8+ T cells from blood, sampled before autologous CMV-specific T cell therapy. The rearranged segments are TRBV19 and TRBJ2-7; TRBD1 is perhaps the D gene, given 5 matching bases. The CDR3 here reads CASSISTEYEQYF. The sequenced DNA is TGTGCCAGTAGTATTTCGACAGAATACGAGCAGTACTTC.